The clone carrying this TCR beta chain was seen more than once but under ten times. What it recognizes is unknown. This entry belongs to a study of beta chain features in type 1 diabetes. The study's findings and limits: For cells with high TCR expression, cDNA sequencing could yield over-representation. For Type 1 diabetes patients, all four CD4+ subsets carried TCRB CDR3s that were moderately but significantly shorter. Any HLA effect on TCRB rearrangement was left unresolved by small sub-analyses.

Of the isolated RNA, all was reverse transcribed, and so the sequenced material was expressed TCRB transcripts. The data were produced by immunoSEQ multiplex PCR, yet TCRdb's version contains in-frame clones alone and is incomplete. The table has over 100,000 clones, 15% to 20% seen once. Germline V gene sequence: CDR1 SQVTM, CDR2 ANQGSEA. The CDR3 is made up of 12 amino acids. V shed 7 bases, J shed 4 bases, and the junction held 3 bases outside the gene matches. Sequencing input: central memory CD4+ T cells from blood. V usage is TRBV29-1 and J usage is TRBJ2-5, with TRBD1 identical over 10 bases. The clonotype originates from a man aged 25-45 years with type 1 diabetes. CDR3 DNA sequence: TGCAGCGGACAGGGGGCGGGAGAGACCCAGTACTTC. This gives the protein CSGQGAGETQYF.